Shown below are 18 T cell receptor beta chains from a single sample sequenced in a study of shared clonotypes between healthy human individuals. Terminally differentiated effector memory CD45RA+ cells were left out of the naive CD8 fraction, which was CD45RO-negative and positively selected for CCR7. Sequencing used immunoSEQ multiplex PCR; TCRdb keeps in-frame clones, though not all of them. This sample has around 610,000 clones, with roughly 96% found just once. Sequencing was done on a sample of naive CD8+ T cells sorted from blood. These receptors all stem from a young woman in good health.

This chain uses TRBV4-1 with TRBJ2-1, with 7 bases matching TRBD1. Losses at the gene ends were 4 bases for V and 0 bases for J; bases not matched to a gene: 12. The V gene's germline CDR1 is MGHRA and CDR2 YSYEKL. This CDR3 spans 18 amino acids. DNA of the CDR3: TGCGCCAGCAGCCCCGGCGGTAACAGGGGACGCTCCTACAATGAGCAGTTCTTC. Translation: CASSPGGNRGRSYNEQFF.

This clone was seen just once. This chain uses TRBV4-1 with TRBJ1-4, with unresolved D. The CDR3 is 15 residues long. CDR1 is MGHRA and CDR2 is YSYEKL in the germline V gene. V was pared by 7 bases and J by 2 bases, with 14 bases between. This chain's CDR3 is CASNRRLGTNEKLFF. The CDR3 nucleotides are TGCGCCAGCAACCGAAGGTTAGGGACTAATGAAAAACTGTTTTTT.

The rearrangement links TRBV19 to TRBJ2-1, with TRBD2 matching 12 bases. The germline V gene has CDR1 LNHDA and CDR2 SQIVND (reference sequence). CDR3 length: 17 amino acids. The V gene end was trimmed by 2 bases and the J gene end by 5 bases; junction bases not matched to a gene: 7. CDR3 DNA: TGTGCCAGTAGTATAAGGACTAGCGGGATAGGGGACAATGAGCAGTTCTTC. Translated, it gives CASSIRTSGIGDNEQFF.

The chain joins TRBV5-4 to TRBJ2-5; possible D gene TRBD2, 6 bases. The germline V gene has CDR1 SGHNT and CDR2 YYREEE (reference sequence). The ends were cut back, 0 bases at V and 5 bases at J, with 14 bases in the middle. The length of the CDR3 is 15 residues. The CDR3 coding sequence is TGTGCCAGCAGCTTGGACCTAGCGAGCGGGGAGACCCAGTACTTC. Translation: CASSLDLASGETQYF.

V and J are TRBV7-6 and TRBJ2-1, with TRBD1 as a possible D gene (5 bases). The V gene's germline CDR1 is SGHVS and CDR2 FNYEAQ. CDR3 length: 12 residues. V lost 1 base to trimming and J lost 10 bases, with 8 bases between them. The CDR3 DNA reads TGTGCCAGCAGCTTAGGTCCAGGGGAGCAGTTCTTC. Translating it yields CASSLGPGEQFF. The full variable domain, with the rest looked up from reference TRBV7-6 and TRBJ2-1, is GAGVSQSPRYKVTKRGQDVALRCDPISGHVSLYWYRQALGQGPEFLTYFNYEAQQDKSGLPNDRFSAERPEGSISTLTIQRTEQRDSAMYRCASSLGPGEQFFGPGTRLTVL.

As DNA, the CDR3 is TGTGCCAGCAGCGCCCGACAGGCAGAAGCTTTCTTT. Residues: CASSARQAEAFF. The V gene is TRBV5-5, the J gene TRBJ1-1; possible D gene TRBD1, 6 bases. The CDR3 covers 12 residues. Germline CDR1 and CDR2: SGHKS and YYEKEE (reference sequence). Trimming stripped 4 bases from V and 8 bases from J, with 12 bases between.

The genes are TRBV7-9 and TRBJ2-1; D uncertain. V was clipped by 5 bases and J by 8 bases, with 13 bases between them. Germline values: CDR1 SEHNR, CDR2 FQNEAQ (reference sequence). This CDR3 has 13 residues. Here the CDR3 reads CASSPSAFDEQFF. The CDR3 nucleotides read TGTGCCAGCAGCCCATCTGCCTTCGATGAGCAGTTCTTC.

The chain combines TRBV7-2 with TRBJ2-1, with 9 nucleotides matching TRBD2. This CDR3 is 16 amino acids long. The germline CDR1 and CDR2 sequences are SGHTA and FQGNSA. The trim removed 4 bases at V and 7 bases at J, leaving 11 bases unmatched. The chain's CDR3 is CASSSHASGIKNEQFF. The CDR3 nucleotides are TGTGCCAGCAGCTCCCACGCTAGCGGGATTAAGAATGAGCAGTTCTTC. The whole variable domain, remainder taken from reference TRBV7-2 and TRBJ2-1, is GAGVSQSPSNKVTEKGKDVELRCDPISGHTALYWYRQSLGQGLEFLIYFQGNSAPDKSGLPSDRFSAERTGGSVSTLTIQRTQQEDSAVYLCASSSHASGIKNEQFFGPGTRLTVL.

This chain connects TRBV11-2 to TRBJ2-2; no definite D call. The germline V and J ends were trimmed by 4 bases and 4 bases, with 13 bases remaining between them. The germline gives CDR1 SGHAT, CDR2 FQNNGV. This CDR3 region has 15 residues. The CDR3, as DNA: TGTGCCAGCAGCTCATCGGACCCTTTCACCGGGGAGCTGTTTTTT. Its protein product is CASSSSDPFTGELFF.

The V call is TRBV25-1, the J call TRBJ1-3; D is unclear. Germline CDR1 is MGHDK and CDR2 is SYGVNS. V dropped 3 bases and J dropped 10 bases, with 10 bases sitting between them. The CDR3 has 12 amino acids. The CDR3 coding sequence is TGTGCCAGCAGTGACCCGGTAGGAACCATATATTTT. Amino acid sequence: CASSDPVGTIYF.

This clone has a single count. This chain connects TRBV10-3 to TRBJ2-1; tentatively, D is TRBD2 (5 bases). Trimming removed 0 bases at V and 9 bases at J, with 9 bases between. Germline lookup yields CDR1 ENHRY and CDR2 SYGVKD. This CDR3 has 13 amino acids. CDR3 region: CAISESLVGEQFF. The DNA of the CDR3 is TGTGCCATCAGTGAGTCACTAGTTGGTGAGCAGTTCTTC.

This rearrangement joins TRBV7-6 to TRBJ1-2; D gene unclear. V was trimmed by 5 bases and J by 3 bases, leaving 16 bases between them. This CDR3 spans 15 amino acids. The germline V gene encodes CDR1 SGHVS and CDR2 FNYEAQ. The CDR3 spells CASSEGPATYYGYTF. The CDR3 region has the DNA TGTGCCAGCAGCGAAGGGCCAGCGACCTACTATGGCTACACCTTC.

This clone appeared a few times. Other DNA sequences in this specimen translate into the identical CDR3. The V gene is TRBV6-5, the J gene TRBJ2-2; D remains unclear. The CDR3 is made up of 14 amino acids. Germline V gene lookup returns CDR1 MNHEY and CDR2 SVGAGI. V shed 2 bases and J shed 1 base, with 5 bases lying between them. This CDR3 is CASSYGENTGELFF. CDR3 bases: TGTGCCAGCAGTTACGGCGAGAACACCGGGGAGCTGTTTTTT.

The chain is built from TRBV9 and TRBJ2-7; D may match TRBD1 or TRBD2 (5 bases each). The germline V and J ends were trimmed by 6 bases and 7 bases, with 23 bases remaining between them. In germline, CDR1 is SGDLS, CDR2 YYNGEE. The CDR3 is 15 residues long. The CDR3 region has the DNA TGTGCCAGCAACATTCCGGGACGGGGAAACGGTGAGCAGTACTTC. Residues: CASNIPGRGNGEQYF.

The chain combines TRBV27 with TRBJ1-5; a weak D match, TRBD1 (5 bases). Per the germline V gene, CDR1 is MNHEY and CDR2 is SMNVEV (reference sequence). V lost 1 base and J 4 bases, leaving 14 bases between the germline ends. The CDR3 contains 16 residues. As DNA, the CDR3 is TGTGCCAGCAGTTTATACGCGGGGCAGGGTAATCAGCCCCAGCATTTT. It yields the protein CASSLYAGQGNQPQHF.

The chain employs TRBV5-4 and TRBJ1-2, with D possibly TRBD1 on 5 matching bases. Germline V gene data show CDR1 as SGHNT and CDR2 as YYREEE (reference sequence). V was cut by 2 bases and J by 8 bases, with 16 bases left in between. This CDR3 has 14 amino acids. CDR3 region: CASSLGEDLKGYTF. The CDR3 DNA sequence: TGTGCCAGCAGCTTAGGGGAGGACTTAAAAGGCTACACCTTC.

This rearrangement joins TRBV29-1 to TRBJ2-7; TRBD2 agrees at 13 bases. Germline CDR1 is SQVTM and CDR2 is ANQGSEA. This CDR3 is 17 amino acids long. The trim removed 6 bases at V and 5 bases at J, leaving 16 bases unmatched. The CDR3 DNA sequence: TGCAGCGTCTCCGGACTAGCGGGAGTACCGGTCTATAACGAGCAGTACTTC. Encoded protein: CSVSGLAGVPVYNEQYF.

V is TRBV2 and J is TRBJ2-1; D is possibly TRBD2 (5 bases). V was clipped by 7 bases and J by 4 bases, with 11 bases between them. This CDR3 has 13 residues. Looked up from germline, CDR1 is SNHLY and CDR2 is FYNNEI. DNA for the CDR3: TGTGCCAGCAAGGACTCGCGGTACAATGAGCAGTTCTTC. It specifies CASKDSRYNEQFF.